The 28 T cell receptor beta chains reported below all come from one sample, sequenced in a study of shared clonotypes between healthy human individuals. Sequencing was performed with immunoSEQ multiplex PCR; in TCRdb, only in-frame clones are kept and a portion is missing. The profile covers about 2 million clones, with about 95% appearing a single time and around 0.13% taken by the ten largest. Material: naive CD4+ T cells sorted from blood. As for subset: CD45RA+ positively selected. All receptors come from a man aged 18 to 30 in good health.

This rearrangement joins TRBV28 to TRBJ1-1; D might be TRBD1 (6 bases). The CDR3 is 14 residues long. V was pared by 6 bases and J by 2 bases, with 13 bases between. Germline V gene sequence: CDR1 MDHEN, CDR2 SYDVKM. CDR3 loop: CASRVQGFNTEAFF. The DNA of the CDR3 is TGTGCCAGCAGGGTTCAGGGGTTTAACACTGAAGCTTTCTTT.

The CDR3, as DNA: TGTGCCAGCAGTGGATGGGGGCGTGAAGCTTTCTTT. Its translation is CASSGWGREAFF. The rearrangement uses TRBV6-1 and TRBJ1-1; a possible D gene is TRBD1 (6 bases). Germline-derived CDR1 and CDR2 are MNHNS and SASEGT. The CDR3 runs to 12 residues. Trimming took 4 bases from V and 7 from J, leaving 10 bases between them.

This clone showed up just once. V usage is TRBV18 and J usage is TRBJ1-1; D is ambiguous. Germline V gene sequence: CDR1 KGHSH, CDR2 LQKENI. The CDR3 totals 13 residues. Trimming cost V 1 base and J 10 bases, with 13 bases left between them. The CDR3 protein is CASSPQSPEGAFF. The CDR3 nucleotides read TGTGCCAGCTCACCACAGTCCCCCGAGGGAGCTTTCTTT.

The chain uses TRBV19 and TRBJ1-2; unclear D gene. The CDR3 sequence is 12 residues long. Germline V gives CDR1 LNHDA, CDR2 SQIVND (reference sequence). Between the trimmed V and J ends, which lost 7 bases and 8 bases, there was a span of 14 bases. The CDR3 bases are TGTGCCAGTACATCTATCAAAGGAGGCTACACCTTC. It codes for CASTSIKGGYTF.

As concerns this clone: Distinct nucleotide sequences in the sample also encode this CDR3. The genes are TRBV10-3 and TRBJ2-7; 8 nucleotides match TRBD1. J lost 1 base, V lost 8 bases, and 4 bases had no gene match. Germline V CDR1 and CDR2: ENHRY, SYGVKD. CDR3 length: 13 amino acids. CDR3 region: CAISDRGSYEQYF. CDR3 nucleotides: TGTGCCATCTCAGACAGGGGATCCTACGAGCAGTACTTC.

This clone was observed a few times. The chain uses TRBV6-1 and TRBJ1-4, with D unresolved. The V end was cut by 5 bases, the J end by 5 bases, with 12 bases between. This CDR3 contains 14 residues. Per germline, CDR1 MNHNS and CDR2 SASEGT. Here the CDR3 reads CASSRAGRNEKLFF. The CDR3 nucleotides read TGTGCCAGCAGTAGGGCCGGGCGGAATGAAAAACTGTTTTTT.

The rearrangement links TRBV5-4 to TRBJ2-7; D gene uncertain. The germline gives CDR1 SGHNT, CDR2 YYREEE (reference sequence). V was pared by 2 bases and J by 2 bases, with 8 bases between. There are 13 residues in the CDR3. The CDR3 is CASSLDQTYEQYF. The CDR3 bases are TGTGCCAGCAGCTTAGACCAAACCTACGAGCAGTACTTC.

The gene calls are TRBV6-5 and TRBJ1-4; D is perhaps TRBD1 (5 bases). The length of the CDR3 is 15 residues. Germline CDR1 reads MNHEY; CDR2 reads SVGAGI. Trimming shortened V by 7 bases and J by 7 bases, and 19 bases separated the two germline ends. CDR3 loop: CASMNNPDRGEKLFF. In nucleotides, the CDR3 is TGTGCCAGCATGAATAACCCCGACAGAGGTGAAAAACTGTTTTTT.

The chain is built from TRBV9 and TRBJ2-3; 11 bases are shared with TRBD2. Germline V gene data show CDR1 as SGDLS and CDR2 as YYNGEE. The CDR3 covers 17 residues. With V trimmed by 0 bases and J by 8 bases, 11 bases remained unmatched. For the CDR3, the DNA is TGTGCCAGCAGCGTAGCCCGGGAACTAGCGGGGGATGTTACGCAGTATTTT. Protein: CASSVARELAGDVTQYF.

The chain is built from TRBV7-3 and TRBJ1-2; D ambiguous. V was cut by 4 bases and J by 4 bases, with 10 bases left in between. The CDR3 loop spans 13 amino acids. The germline V gene encodes CDR1 SGHTA and CDR2 FQGTGA. CDR3 in DNA: TGTGCCAGCAGCTCCTCATCCGGCTATGGCTACACCTTC. This translates into CASSSSSGYGYTF.

The chain is built from TRBV10-3 and TRBJ1-1; 7 bases align to TRBD1. The CDR3 runs 14 residues. V was clipped by 6 bases and J by 8 bases; unmatched bases: 12. Germline CDR1 is ENHRY and CDR2 is SYGVKD. The CDR3, as DNA: TGTGCCATCAGCTCGATTACAGGGGATCAAGAAGCTTTCTTT. Amino acids: CAISSITGDQEAFF.

This sequence joins TRBV7-9 and TRBJ2-7; D unclear. Germline CDR1 SEHNR, CDR2 FQNEAQ (reference sequence). Trimming cost V 4 bases and J 10 bases, with 11 bases left between them. The CDR3 consists of 11 residues. The CDR3 coding sequence is TGTGCCAGCAGCTCCACTCAGTTTCAGTACTTC. Translated, it gives CASSSTQFQYF.

The J gene is TRBJ2-2, the V gene TRBV4-3, with 9 bases that match TRBD2. The CDR3 is made up of 16 amino acids. Germline-derived CDR1 and CDR2 are LGHNA and YSLEER. The V and J ends lost 4 bases and 5 bases, in that order; junction bases with no gene match: 8. CDR3 protein: CASSLGSGRETGELFF. The CDR3 DNA sequence: TGCGCCAGCAGCCTGGGTAGCGGGAGAGAAACCGGGGAGCTGTTTTTT.

Note on this clone: This CDR3 is also generated by other DNA sequences in the sample. This chain uses TRBV5-1 with TRBJ2-3; D may correspond to TRBD1 or TRBD2 (5 bases each). V dropped 0 bases and J dropped 0 bases, with 8 bases sitting between them. The CDR3 contains 15 residues. The germline V gene encodes CDR1 SGHRS and CDR2 YFSETQ. In DNA, the CDR3 is TGCGCCAGCAGCTTGGGGGACGGTAGCACAGATACGCAGTATTTT. It yields the protein CASSLGDGSTDTQYF.

This chain uses TRBV28 with TRBJ2-7, with 7 bases aligning to TRBD1. The germline CDR1 and CDR2 sequences are MDHEN and SYDVKM. CDR3 length: 17 amino acids. V gave up 3 bases and J gave up 6 bases; unmatched junction bases: 17. The CDR3 DNA follows: TGTGCCAGCAGTTTGCCGAAATGGGACAGCCAATTGGGCGAGCAGTACTTC. The encoded protein is CASSLPKWDSQLGEQYF.

The rearrangement uses TRBV10-2 and TRBJ1-2, with 8 bases that match TRBD1. CDR1 is WSHSY and CDR2 is SAAADI in the germline V gene. The junction had 12 bases not matched to a gene; V was cut back by 8 bases and J by 7 bases. The length of the CDR3 is 14 residues. The CDR3 here is CASGKTGEGAGYTF. The DNA for the CDR3 is TGCGCCAGCGGAAAGACAGGGGAAGGTGCTGGCTACACCTTC.

The V and J genes are TRBV6-1 and TRBJ1-5; D is uncertain. Trimming pared 8 bases from V and 0 bases from J, leaving 14 bases between. The CDR3 sequence is 15 residues long. The germline gives CDR1 MNHNS, CDR2 SASEGT. CDR3 sequence: CASLDGHYSNQPQHF. CDR3 sequence (DNA): TGTGCCAGCCTCGATGGCCATTATAGCAATCAGCCCCAGCATTTT.

In the case of this clone: Other nucleotide sequences in the sample specify the same CDR3. This chain uses TRBV6-1 with TRBJ1-1; no clear D. CDR3 size: 13 residues. The V end was cut by 6 bases, the J end by 2 bases, with 10 bases between. Germline V gene lookup returns CDR1 MNHNS and CDR2 SASEGT. Here the CDR3 reads CASSVQGNTEAFF. The CDR3 DNA follows: TGTGCCAGCAGCGTACAAGGAAACACTGAAGCTTTCTTT.

The chain uses TRBV11-2 and TRBJ2-1; D unclear. This CDR3 comprises 15 residues. Per germline, CDR1 SGHAT and CDR2 FQNNGV. Trimming left V 0 bases short and J 0 bases short, with 6 bases between. The CDR3 DNA reads as TGTGCCAGCAGCTTAGATGTGGGCTCCTACAATGAGCAGTTCTTC. It codes for CASSLDVGSYNEQFF.

Comment on this clone: Germline and junction disagree at one end, which may indicate a read error. This chain connects TRBV7-3 to TRBJ2-2; D is ambiguous. This CDR3 region has 14 residues. Per germline, CDR1 SGHTA and CDR2 FQGTGA. The CDR3, as DNA: TGTGCCAGCAGTCCGACATTGAACGCCGGGGAGCTGTTTTTT. It encodes CASSPTLNAGELFF.

The chain employs TRBV7-2 and TRBJ2-7, with no clear D. Trimming removed 4 bases at V and 7 bases at J, with 8 bases between. The CDR3 consists of 11 residues. Germline values: CDR1 SGHTA, CDR2 FQGNSA. The CDR3 region has the DNA TGTGCCAGCAGCTCAGTTACGGAGCAGTACTTC. It specifies CASSSVTEQYF.

The V call is TRBV28, the J call TRBJ1-4, with a possible D match to TRBD1 (5 bases). The CDR3 spans 13 residues. Germline V gene lookup returns CDR1 MDHEN and CDR2 SYDVKM. V lost 7 bases, J lost 8 bases, and 14 bases lay in between. The CDR3 protein is CASMGRVSEKLFF. Written as DNA, the CDR3 is TGTGCCAGCATGGGCAGGGTTAGCGAAAAACTGTTTTTT.

The chain combines TRBV30 with TRBJ2-1, with TRBD2 matching 9 bases. This CDR3 has 16 residues. Germline lookup yields CDR1 GTSNPN and CDR2 SVGIG (reference sequence). Trimming took 0 bases from V and 7 from J; bases not matched to a gene: 10. In nucleotides, the CDR3 is TGTGCCTGGAGTGTACGGCGGGGGGGCCTTGAGAATGAGCAGTTCTTC. Its protein is CAWSVRRGGLENEQFF.

This chain joins TRBV27 and TRBJ1-3, with D possibly TRBD1 on 6 matching bases. Germline values: CDR1 MNHEY, CDR2 SMNVEV (reference sequence). The CDR3 length is 17 residues. The V end was cut by 5 bases, the J end by 0 bases, with 17 bases between. The CDR3 spells CASSPWTELFSGNTIYF. DNA for the CDR3: TGTGCCAGCAGTCCATGGACAGAGCTTTTCTCTGGAAACACCATATATTTT.

The genes are TRBV6-5 and TRBJ2-7, with a tentative D call TRBD1 (6 bases). V shed 5 bases and J shed 6 bases, with 20 bases lying between them. The CDR3 is 15 amino acids. Germline-derived CDR1 and CDR2 are MNHEY and SVGAGI. Written as DNA, the CDR3 is TGTGCCAGCAGTCCCGCGACAGGAAACCGCCGCGAGCAGTACTTC. Translating gives CASSPATGNRREQYF.

The chain couples TRBV30 to TRBJ1-2; 12 nucleotides align to TRBD1. V dropped 3 bases and J dropped 7; count of bases not matched to a gene: 9. Per germline, CDR1 GTSNPN and CDR2 SVGIG (reference sequence). This CDR3 region has 15 residues. The CDR3 bases are TGTGCCTGGAGCCAGGGGGGACAGGGGGCTTCTGGCTACACCTTC. Translating it yields CAWSQGGQGASGYTF.

The chain combines TRBV28 with TRBJ2-7; D tentatively fits TRBD1 or TRBD2 (5 bases each). V lost 6 bases and J lost 9, with 21 bases in between. Germline V CDR1 and CDR2: MDHEN, SYDVKM. The CDR3 runs 14 residues. For the CDR3, the DNA is TGTGCCAGCAGCTCCGGGACGGAAGTACGAGGGCAGTACTTC. Translated, it gives CASSSGTEVRGQYF.

This chain joins TRBV10-3 and TRBJ2-1; 12 bases line up with TRBD2. Unmatched junction bases numbered 12, after V lost 5 bases and J lost 10 bases. Germline V CDR1 and CDR2: ENHRY, SYGVKD. The CDR3 runs to 16 residues. The DNA of the CDR3 is TGTGCCATCAGTAGAAAAGGACTAGCGGGAACAGTGGAGCAGTTCTTC. Amino acid sequence: CAISRKGLAGTVEQFF.